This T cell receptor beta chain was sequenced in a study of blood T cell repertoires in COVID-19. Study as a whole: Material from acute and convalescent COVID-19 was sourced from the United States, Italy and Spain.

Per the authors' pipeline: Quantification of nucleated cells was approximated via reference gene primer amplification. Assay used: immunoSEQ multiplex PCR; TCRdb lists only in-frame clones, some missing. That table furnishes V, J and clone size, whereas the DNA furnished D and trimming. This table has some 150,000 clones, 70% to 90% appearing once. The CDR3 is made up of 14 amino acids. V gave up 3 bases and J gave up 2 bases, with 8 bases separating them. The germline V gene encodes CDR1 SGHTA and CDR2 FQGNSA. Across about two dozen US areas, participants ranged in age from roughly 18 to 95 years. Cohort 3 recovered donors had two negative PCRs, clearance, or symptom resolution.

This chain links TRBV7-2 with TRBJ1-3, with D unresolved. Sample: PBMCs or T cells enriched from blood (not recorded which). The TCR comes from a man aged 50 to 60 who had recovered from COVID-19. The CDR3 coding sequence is TGTGCCAGCAGCTTGGCCATAACTGGAAACACCATATATTTT. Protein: CASSLAITGNTIYF.